This TCR beta chain was observed in a study of blood T cells in healthy people across ages. Study-wide points: The unsorted PBMCs prevented any conclusive comparison of naive versus antigen-experienced cells.

Details on this clonotype: Its cognate antigen is unknown.

The V and J ends lost 6 bases and 6 bases, in that order; junction bases with no gene match: 6. The CDR3 length is 15 residues. The sample, 7.5 to 10 milliliters of peripheral blood, was drawn from each donor. Extraction yielded at least 5 micrograms of total RNA per sample. The second PCR ran about 7 to 12 cycles with a sample-barcoded 5' primer and J-beta primers. The study obtained at least 3 million CDR3-containing paired-end reads from every sample. TCRdb itself ran the 5' RACE reads through MiXCR, one entry per CDR3 protein. The table lists hundreds of thousands of distinct CDR3 sequences, 25% to 30% of them singletons. The sample also formed part of further work on T cells of mothers and their children.

The TCR originated in a boy between 10 and 17 years old in good health. The genes are TRBV12-3 or TRBV12-4 and TRBJ1-6, with 9 bases lining up with TRBD1. The sequencing sample was made of blood. The CDR3 coding sequence is TGTGCCAGCAGCCGGGACAGGGTTATTAATTCACCCCTCCACTTT. As protein: CASSRDRVINSPLHF.